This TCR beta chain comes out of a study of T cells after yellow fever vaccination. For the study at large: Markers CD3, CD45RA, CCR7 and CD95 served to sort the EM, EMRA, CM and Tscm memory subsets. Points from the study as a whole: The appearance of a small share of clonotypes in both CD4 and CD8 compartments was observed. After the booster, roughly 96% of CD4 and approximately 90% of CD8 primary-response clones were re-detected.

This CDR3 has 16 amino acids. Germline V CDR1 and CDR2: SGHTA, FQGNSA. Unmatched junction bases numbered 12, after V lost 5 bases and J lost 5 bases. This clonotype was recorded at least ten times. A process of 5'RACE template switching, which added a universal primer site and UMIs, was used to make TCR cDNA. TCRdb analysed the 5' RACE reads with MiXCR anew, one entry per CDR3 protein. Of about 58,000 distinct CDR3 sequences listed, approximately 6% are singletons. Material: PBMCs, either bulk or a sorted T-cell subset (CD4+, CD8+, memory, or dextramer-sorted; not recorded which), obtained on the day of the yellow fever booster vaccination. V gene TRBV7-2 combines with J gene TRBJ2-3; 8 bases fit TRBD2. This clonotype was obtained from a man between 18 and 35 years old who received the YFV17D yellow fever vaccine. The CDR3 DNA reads TGTGCCAGCAGCCCACCAATTAGCGGGGCTGGAGATACGCAGTATTTT. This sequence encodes CASSPPISGAGDTQYF.